One and the same sample provided the 8 T cell receptor beta chains below, sequenced in a study of T cells in Graves' hyperthyroidism and ophthalmopathy. Amplification of TCR beta CDR3 regions was performed using RNA transcripts as template. HTBI primers were used for first-round RT-PCR of the TCR CDR3. TCRdb independently ran MiXCR on the multiplex PCR reads; one entry per CDR3 protein. The table includes a few hundred thousand distinct CDR3 sequences, about 12% detected once. The sample comprised blood. The receptors stem from a woman aged 18 to 35 with Graves' hyperthyroidism.

The sample holds many counts of this clonotype. The chain combines TRBV12-3 or TRBV12-4 with TRBJ2-2; weak D call: TRBD2 (5 bases). The CDR3 sequence is 13 residues long. V gave up 3 bases and J gave up 7 bases, with 9 bases separating them. The CDR3 protein is CASSFAGRGELFF. CDR3 coding DNA: TGTGCCAGCAGTTTTGCGGGTCGCGGGGAGCTGTTTTTT.

This clonotype was picked up a small number of times. The chain is built from TRBV19 and TRBJ1-2; D gene uncertain. Germline CDR1 and CDR2: LNHDA and SQIVND (reference sequence). The CDR3 runs 15 residues. The V and J ends lost 4 bases and 2 bases respectively, with 14 bases between them. CDR3 nucleotide sequence: TGTGCCAGTAGTACTGTTCCTGGGATCAACTATGGCTACACCTTC. It encodes CASSTVPGINYGYTF.

Concerning this clonotype: This may come from a read error, since a much larger clone is one base off. The V gene is TRBV12-3 or TRBV12-4, the J gene TRBJ2-1, with 12 nucleotides matching TRBD2. The V gene end was trimmed by 5 bases and the J gene end by 6 bases; junction bases not matched to a gene: 8. The CDR3 is made up of 16 amino acids. This CDR3 reads CASSLGLAGACNEQFF. The CDR3 DNA follows: TGTGCCAGCAGTCTGGGACTAGCGGGTGCATGCAATGAGCAGTTCTTC.

The chain uses TRBV27 and TRBJ2-3; possibly TRBD2 for D (6 bases). Trimming pared 8 bases from V and 6 bases from J, leaving 9 bases between. CDR1 and CDR2 (germline): MNHEY, SMNVEV (reference sequence). The CDR3 extends over 11 amino acids. CDR3 nucleotide sequence: TGTGCCAGCGTCCGGGGGGATACGCAGTATTTT. Its translation is CASVRGDTQYF.

This rearrangement joins TRBV27 to TRBJ2-7, with a tentative D call TRBD2 (6 bases). Trimming took 4 bases from V and 1 from J, leaving 17 bases between them. CDR1 and CDR2 from the germline V gene are MNHEY and SMNVEV (reference sequence). This CDR3 spans 16 amino acids. The CDR3 nucleotides are TGTGCCAGCAGTTCTTTCGGCGGAGGGGATTCCTACGAGCAGTACTTC. Amino acid sequence: CASSSFGGGDSYEQYF.

Ten or more counts support this clonotype. The chain recombines TRBV20-1 with TRBJ2-7; 8 positions match TRBD1. After removal of 5 bases from V and 2 bases from J, the junction contained 11 bases not matched to a gene. CDR1 is DFQATT, CDR2 SNEGSKA, per germline (reference sequence). The CDR3 sequence is 15 residues long. The CDR3 sequence is CSALPGDRSAYEQYF. CDR3 DNA: TGCAGTGCTCTCCCGGGGGACAGGAGCGCCTACGAGCAGTACTTC.

V is TRBV5-5 and J is TRBJ1-6, with D perhaps matching TRBD1 (6 bases). The CDR3 runs to 15 residues. V lost 0 bases and J lost 6, with 10 bases in between. Germline lookup yields CDR1 SGHKS and CDR2 YYEKEE (reference sequence). CDR3 in amino acids: CASSLVRGSNSPLHF. The CDR3 bases are TGTGCCAGCAGCTTGGTCAGGGGTAGTAATTCACCCCTCCACTTT.

The V call is TRBV6-2 or TRBV6-3, the J call TRBJ2-5; 7 nucleotides line up with TRBD1. CDR1 and CDR2 (germline): MNHEY, SVGEGT. The length of the CDR3 is 16 residues. V dropped 7 bases and J dropped 2; count of bases not matched to a gene: 13. CDR3 region: CASNPQTGYSQETQYF. The DNA for the CDR3 is TGTGCCAGCAATCCACAGACAGGGTATAGTCAAGAGACCCAGTACTTC.